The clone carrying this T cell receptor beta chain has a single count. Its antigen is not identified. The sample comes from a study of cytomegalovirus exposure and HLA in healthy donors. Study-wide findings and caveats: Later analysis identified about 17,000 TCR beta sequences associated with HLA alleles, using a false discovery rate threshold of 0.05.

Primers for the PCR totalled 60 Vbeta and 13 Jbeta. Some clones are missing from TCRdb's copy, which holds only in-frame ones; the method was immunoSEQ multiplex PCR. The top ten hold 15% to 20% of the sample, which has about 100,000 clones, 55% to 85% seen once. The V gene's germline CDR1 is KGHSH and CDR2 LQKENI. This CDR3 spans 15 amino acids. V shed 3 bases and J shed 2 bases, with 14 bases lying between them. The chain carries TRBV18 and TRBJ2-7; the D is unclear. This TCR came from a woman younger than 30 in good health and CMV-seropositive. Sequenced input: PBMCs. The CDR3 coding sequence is TGTGCCAGCTCACCCCTTGGGCGCCTCCCCTACGAGCAGTACTTC. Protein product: CASSPLGRLPYEQYF.